This T cell receptor (beta chain) came from a study of OX40 agonist ivuxolimab in advanced cancers. Study-level points and caveats: Expanded peripheral T cells had an undetermined antigen specificity. More expanded clones were seen, on average, in CD8+ T cells than in CD4+. Near-lowest levels of clonal expansion characterized partial responders at 0.1-3.0 mg/kg.

Sequencing used immunoSEQ multiplex PCR; TCRdb keeps in-frame clones, though not all of them. The sample consists of about 48,000 clones, 70% to 90% of them appearing once. Peripheral blood came from all dose cohorts at three timepoints. The CDR3 has 16 amino acids. Deletions cut 0 bases from V and 7 bases from J, with 16 bases between. From germline, CDR1 is SGHTS and CDR2 YDEGEE. Notes on this clone: Its antigen is unknown.

This receptor was taken from an adult with an advanced solid tumor such as melanoma, head and neck, liver or kidney cancer. The V gene is TRBV5-8, the J gene TRBJ1-4; the D is unclear. Material: CD4+ or CD8+ T cells sorted from blood, obtained in a trial of the OX40 agonist ivuxolimab. In DNA form, the CDR3 reads TGTGCCAGCAGCTTGGGAAGGTCGGAGGGCAGTGAAAAACTGTTTTTT. Amino acid sequence: CASSLGRSEGSEKLFF.